This T cell receptor (beta chain) was observed in a study of tumor-infiltrating lymphocytes in primary liver carcinoma. Study in general: Ages ranged from 30 to 69, with HCC or mixed HCC-cholangiocarcinoma. Broader study findings: Tumor-blood pairs (like tumor-adjacent pairs) overlapped less than tumor region pairs did.

DNA and RNA were both co-extracted from roughly 18-30 mg of bulk tissue that had not been sorted. The sample holds many counts of this clonotype. Its target is not known. Starting from approximately 470 ng of total RNA, TCR beta cDNA was produced with a primer in the constant region. Generation of the TCR beta libraries relied on three nested multiplex PCR rounds using slightly modified ARM-PCR. A single record per CDR3 protein comes from TCRdb applying MiXCR to the multiplex PCR reads. This sample has under 150,000 distinct CDR3 sequences, with around 70% found just once. The source of this sequence is a woman aged 55 to 70 with primary liver carcinoma and hepatitis B virus infection. The sequenced sample consisted of tumor-adjacent normal liver tissue.

This CDR3 is CASSQASGRGAREQFF. CDR3 sequence (DNA): TGTGCCAGCAGCCAAGCGAGCGGGAGAGGAGCGCGTGAGCAGTTCTTC. The chain recombines TRBV14 with TRBJ2-1; 8 positions match TRBD2. The CDR3 is 16 amino acids. Germline-derived CDR1 and CDR2 are SGHDN and FVKESK. Trimming took 1 base from V and 9 from J; bases not matched to a gene: 11.